This T cell receptor (beta chain) was sequenced for a study of breast tumors, draining lymph nodes, adjacent tissues. Samples came from axillary lymph nodes draining the breast cancer. TCRdb used MiXCR to reprocess the multiplex PCR reads, holding one entry per CDR3 protein. The data show about 100,000 distinct CDR3 sequences, with around 20% seen just once and 1% to 1.5% held by the top ten. This clonotype was counted ten times or more. The CDR3 contains 16 residues. V was cut by 4 bases and J by 4 bases, with 19 bases left in between. Sequencing was performed on axillary lymph node tissue. V gene TRBV12-3 or TRBV12-4 combines with J gene TRBJ1-2; D is unclear. The sequence came from a female donor with breast cancer. Some clones in this sample may be carry-over from other donors' samples. Written as DNA, the CDR3 is TGTGCCAGCAGTTCATTCTTCGGGTCTTCCCCCTATGGCTACACCTTC. This gives the protein CASSSFFGSSPYGYTF.